The rows below give T cell receptor beta chains drawn from one sample of a study of PD-1 blockade in classical Hodgkin lymphoma. Produced via immunoSEQ multiplex PCR; TCRdb's table is partial and in-frame only. Of about 46,000 clones detected, over 70% appear once; the ten largest clones hold roughly 11%. Here the sequenced sample was peripheral blood mononuclear cells (PBMCs), taken at baseline. The receptors originated from a human donor with classical Hodgkin lymphoma. The CDR3 runs from the conserved cysteine through the conserved F or W. A D gene is named only where the DNA matches it firmly. Clone size, where shown, is once, few, many, or a class for clones that have expanded.

TRBV5-1,-,TRBJ1-3,TRBD1,TGCGCCAGCAGCGAGGGACAGACAAACACCATATATTTT,CASSEGQTNTIYF
TRBV2,-,TRBJ2-7,-,TGTGCCAGCAGTGATTGGCCACCAAACGAGCAGTACTTC,CASSDWPPNEQYF
TRBV28,-,TRBJ2-7,-,TGTGCCAGCAGTTCAACCGGGACCGCTTCCTACGAGCAGTACTTC,CASSSTGTASYEQYF
TRBV6-4,few,TRBJ1-2,-,TGTGCCAGCAGTGACGGGGGGGCCTATGGCTACACCTTC,CASSDGGAYGYTF
TRBV5-1,-,TRBJ2-7,TRBD1,TGCGCCAGCAGCCGGGTACCGGGACAGGTTTCCTACGAGCAGTACTTC,CASSRVPGQVSYEQYF
TRBV29-1,-,TRBJ1-4,TRBD1,TGCAGCGTTGGAGACAGGGGGCGTGAAAAACTGTTTTTT,CSVGDRGREKLFF
TRBV30,few,TRBJ2-2,-,TGTGCCTGGAGTCGCATGGTAAACACCGGGGAGCTGTTTTTT,CAWSRMVNTGELFF
TRBV2,-,TRBJ2-3,-,TGTGCCAGCAGCGGCACCGGGACTCGCACAGATACGCAGTATTTT,CASSGTGTRTDTQYF
TRBV4-2,-,TRBJ2-5,TRBD2,TGTGCCAGCAGCCAAGATCCTAGCGGGGGGGGCCAAGAGACCCAGTACTTC,CASSQDPSGGGQETQYF
TRBV7-6,-,TRBJ2-3,-,TGTGCCAGCAGCTTTACTAGGAGCACAGATACGCAGTATTTT,CASSFTRSTDTQYF
TRBV7-6,-,TRBJ2-1,TRBD2,TGTGCCAGCAGCTTAGCGGTAGCGGGAACCTATGACAATGAGCAGTTCTTC,CASSLAVAGTYDNEQFF
TRBV18,-,TRBJ1-2,-,TGTGCCAGCTCTCGGACCCTGGAGGATGGCTACACCTTC,CASSRTLEDGYTF
TRBV7-9,few,TRBJ1-2,-,TGTGCCAGCAGCGGTAACGAGGTCGACTATGGCTACACCTTC,CASSGNEVDYGYTF
TRBV4-2,-,TRBJ1-5,-,TGTGCCAGCAGCCAAGGTGCGGGGGGTAGCAATCAGCCCCAGCATTTT,CASSQGAGGSNQPQHF
TRBV9,-,TRBJ2-1,TRBD1,TGTGCCAGCAGCGGGCAGGGGGTATACAATGAGCAGTTCTTC,CASSGQGVYNEQFF
TRBV27,-,TRBJ1-2,TRBD1,TGTGCCAGCAGTTTCGGGACAGGGGAAGACTTCGGCAGAGGCTACACCTTC,CASSFGTGEDFGRGYTF
TRBV25-1,many,TRBJ1-1,-,TGTGCCAGTGTCGGCGCGTTTGAAGCTTTCTTT,CASVGAFEAFF
TRBV6-5,-,TRBJ1-2,-,TGTGCCAGCACCTCCGCTAACTATGGCTACACCTTC,CASTSANYGYTF
TRBV5-4,-,TRBJ1-2,TRBD1,TGTGCCAGCAGCGTAGACAGGGGGAACTATGGCTACACCTTC,CASSVDRGNYGYTF
TRBV4-1,-,TRBJ2-5,-,TGCGCCAGCAGCCAGAGGGGGGGGCCGAGTGAGGGGACCCAGTACTTC,CASSQRGGPSEGTQYF
TRBV2,-,TRBJ1-1,-,TGTGCCAGCAAGACAGGCAGGGACACTGAAGCTTTCTTT,CASKTGRDTEAFF
TRBV6-1,-,TRBJ1-5,-,TGTGCCAGCAGTGAAACCCAGCCCCAGCATTTT,CASSETQPQHF
TRBV6-6,-,TRBJ2-7,TRBD2,TGTGCCAGCAGTTACCAGCGGGACTACGAGCAGTACTTC,CASSYQRDYEQYF
TRBV5-1,-,TRBJ2-3,-,TGCGCCAGCAGCAAAGAGACTATAAGCACAGATACGCAGTATTTT,CASSKETISTDTQYF
TRBV5-1,-,TRBJ2-1,TRBD2,TGCGCCAGCAGCTTTGTCGGGGGGGAAAATGAGCAGTTCTTC,CASSFVGGENEQFF
TRBV9,-,TRBJ2-3,-,TGTGCCAGCAGCTCCGACGGGACACGCACAGATACGCAGTATTTT,CASSSDGTRTDTQYF
TRBV27,once,TRBJ1-2,-,TGTGCCAGCAGTTTATACCGCCCGGGGGCAGGTGGCTACACCTTC,CASSLYRPGAGGYTF
TRBV14,-,TRBJ1-5,TRBD1,TGTGCCAGCAGCCAAGGACAGGGGAGGAATCAGCCCCAGCATTTT,CASSQGQGRNQPQHF
TRBV5-1,-,TRBJ2-1,TRBD2,TGCGCCAGCAGCCAAACCGCTAGCGGGGGCCGCAATGAGCAGTTCTTC,CASSQTASGGRNEQFF
TRBV30,-,TRBJ2-7,-,TGTGCCTGGAGTGTACGGGGGACTGTTAGTAACGAGCAGTACTTC,CAWSVRGTVSNEQYF
TRBV19,few,TRBJ1-6,TRBD1,TGTGCCAGTTGGGACAGGGGGGCTAATTCACCCCTCCACTTT,CASWDRGANSPLHF